Listed below are T cell receptor beta chains from one sample, sequenced in a study of blood T cell repertoires in COVID-19. Data came from immunoSEQ multiplex PCR; TCRdb stores just in-frame clones and leaves some out. Of roughly 140,000 clones listed, 85% were seen once; the top ten hold about 2.9%. Input material: peripheral blood. These receptors were taken from a man in his fifties with acute or convalescent COVID-19. CDR3s include the opening cysteine and the closing phenylalanine or tryptophan. Fields, in order: clone size, V gene, J gene, D gene, CDR3 protein, CDR3 DNA. A D gene is named only where the DNA matches it firmly. Clone size is given for some rows only: seen once, a few or many times, or a class if the clone is expanded.

>.|TRBV11-2|TRBJ2-5|TRBD1
CASSQTTGAEETQYF
TGTGCCAGCAGCCAAACTACAGGGGCGGAGGAGACCCAGTACTTC
>.|TRBV19|TRBJ2-3|TRBD2
CASSPGLAGTQYF
TGTGCCAGTAGTCCGGGACTAGCGGGAACGCAGTATTTT
>.|TRBV5-1|TRBJ1-2|TRBD1
CASSSRQGEGGYTF
TGCGCCAGCAGCTCTAGACAGGGAGAGGGCGGCTACACCTTC
>once|TRBV14|TRBJ1-2|.
CASSHSKASYGYTF
TGTGCCAGCAGCCATTCGAAAGCTAGCTATGGCTACACCTTC
>.|TRBV2|TRBJ1-1|.
CASSETQRRTEAFF
TGTGCCAGCAGTGAAACCCAGAGGAGGACTGAAGCTTTCTTT
>once|TRBV7-8|TRBJ1-6|.
CASSLVDGGLHF
TGTGCCAGCAGCTTAGTTGATGGAGGCCTCCACTTT
>.|TRBV3-1/TRBV3-2|TRBJ1-1|.
CASSQDPGVLNTEAFF
TGTGCCAGCAGCCAAGATCCCGGGGTTCTTAACACTGAAGCTTTCTTT
>.|TRBV4-2|TRBJ1-2|.
CASSQDQGPLYGYTF
TGTGCCAGCAGCCAAGACCAGGGTCCTCTCTATGGCTACACCTTC
>.|TRBV3-1/TRBV3-2|TRBJ1-6|.
CASSQDLGQLNSPLHF
TGTGCCAGCAGCCAAGATCTAGGACAGCTAAATTCACCCCTCCACTTT
>few|TRBV5-1|TRBJ2-1|TRBD2
CASSLAETSDEQFF
TGCGCCAGCAGCTTAGCCGAGACTAGCGATGAGCAGTTCTTC
>.|TRBV11-2|TRBJ2-2|TRBD1
CASSPRPDRDTGELFF
TGTGCCAGCAGCCCTAGGCCAGACAGGGACACCGGGGAGCTGTTTTTT
>.|TRBV4-1|TRBJ1-4|.
CASSHSPATNEKLFF
TGCGCCAGCAGCCATTCTCCGGCAACTAATGAAAAACTGTTTTTT
>.|TRBV19|TRBJ1-2|.
CASSPGGQNNYGYTF
TGTGCCAGTAGTCCAGGAGGACAGAATAACTATGGCTACACCTTC
>.|TRBV7-8|TRBJ2-7|.
CASSLTRSYEQYF
TGTGCCAGCAGCTTAACGCGTTCCTACGAGCAGTACTTC
>.|TRBV19|TRBJ2-7|TRBD2
CASSILLLAGGDGEQYF
TGTGCCAGTAGTATCCTCTTACTAGCGGGAGGGGATGGTGAGCAGTACTTC
>.|TRBV10-3|TRBJ1-3|.
CAIRPGTWASGNTIYF
TGTGCCATCAGACCCGGCACTTGGGCCTCTGGAAACACCATATATTTT
>once|TRBV5-4|TRBJ2-1|.
CASSLGVPGSYNEQFF
TGTGCCAGCAGCTTGGGAGTACCCGGGTCCTACAATGAGCAGTTCTTC
>.|TRBV7-8|TRBJ2-3|.
CASSLHTSRAGPPRTDTQYF
TGTGCCAGCAGCTTACATACGTCAAGAGCGGGCCCCCCCCGCACAGATACGCAGTATTTT
>.|TRBV10-3|TRBJ2-7|TRBD1
CAISEQRQGDEQYF
TGTGCCATCAGTGAGCAGCGACAGGGAGACGAGCAGTACTTC
>.|TRBV29-1|TRBJ2-7|.
CSIRPGHSYEQYF
TGCAGCATTCGGCCGGGACACTCCTACGAGCAGTACTTC
>.|TRBV10-3|TRBJ1-2|TRBD1
CAIWDRGNYGYTF
TGTGCCATTTGGGACAGGGGTAACTATGGCTACACCTTC
>.|TRBV2|TRBJ1-1|.
CASSPRVDTEAFF
TGTGCCAGCAGTCCGCGGGTTGACACTGAAGCTTTCTTT
>.|TRBV29-1|TRBJ2-3|TRBD1
CSVEDYRGLRFRDTQYF
TGCAGCGTTGAAGATTACAGGGGGCTCAGGTTTAGAGATACGCAGTATTTT
>.|TRBV6-2/TRBV6-3|TRBJ1-1|.
CASNPRGGGYTEAFF
TGTGCCAGCAACCCTAGGGGGGGCGGCTACACTGAAGCTTTCTTT
>.|TRBV14|TRBJ1-5|TRBD1
CASSQKTRDSVITNQPQHF
TGTGCCAGCAGCCAAAAAACCCGGGACAGCGTCATAACCAATCAGCCCCAGCATTTT
>.|TRBV9|TRBJ2-3|.
CASRALWPDTQYF
TGTGCCAGCAGGGCCCTGTGGCCAGATACGCAGTATTTT
>.|TRBV19|TRBJ2-2|TRBD1
CASSIGQGVNTGELFF
TGTGCCAGTAGTATCGGACAGGGAGTGAACACCGGGGAGCTGTTTTTT
>.|TRBV12-2|TRBJ2-7|.
CASRLILSTVVGSRDRVYEQYF
TGTGCAAGTCGCTTAATCCTATCCACAGTGGTTGGCAGCCGGGACAGGGTCTACGAGCAGTACTTC
>.|TRBV6-6|TRBJ2-2|.
CASSYSASVSVGELFF
TGTGCCAGCAGTTACAGTGCTAGCGTGTCGGTCGGGGAGCTGTTTTTT
>.|TRBV6-5|TRBJ1-4|.
CASSYSHNEKLFF
TGTGCCAGCAGTTACTCCCATAATGAAAAACTGTTTTTT
>.|TRBV2|TRBJ2-7|.
CAGQEGNSYEQYF
TGTGCCGGCCAGGAGGGGAACTCCTACGAGCAGTACTTC
>once|TRBV14|TRBJ1-5|.
CASSQDAIQPQHF
TGTGCCAGCAGCCAAGATGCGATTCAGCCCCAGCATTTT
>.|TRBV19|TRBJ1-2|.
CASSIAGQLNYGYTF
TGTGCCAGTAGTATAGCCGGACAGCTGAACTATGGCTACACCTTC
>.|TRBV4-2|TRBJ1-5|TRBD1
CASSQGTGEDQPQHF
TGTGCCAGCAGCCAAGGAACAGGGGAAGATCAGCCCCAGCATTTT
>.|TRBV19|TRBJ2-1|.
CASRDPGLGSSYNEQFF
TGTGCCAGTAGGGATCCGGGACTCGGGAGCTCCTACAATGAGCAGTTCTTC
>.|TRBV5-4|TRBJ2-2|.
CASSDLTRDTGELFF
TGTGCCAGCAGCGACCTTACTAGGGACACCGGGGAGCTGTTTTTT
>.|TRBV4-1|TRBJ2-2|.
CASSQAPRGTGELFF
TGCGCCAGCAGCCAAGCCCCCCGAGGGACCGGGGAGCTGTTTTTT